The source of this T cell receptor (beta chain) is a study of T cell clones after liver transplantation. In the study overall: TCRbeta sequencing after a pre-transplant mixed lymphocyte reaction identified graft-donor-reactive clones, later tracked in post-transplant blood. Until 12-24 months post-transplant, subjects got standard immunosuppression and no induction. Study outcomes and limitations: Small, mixed patient groups and varying post-transplant times limit these conclusions.

On this clone itself: What it recognizes is unknown.

The CDR3 contains 14 residues. Germline V gene data show CDR1 as LNHDA and CDR2 as SQIVND (reference sequence). Between the trimmed V and J ends, which lost 11 bases and 1 base, there was a span of 16 bases. Repertoires were generated with immunoSEQ multiplex PCR, while TCRdb's copy carries only in-frame clones and drops some. The table records more than 100,000 clones, 84% of them present only once. The V gene is TRBV19, the J gene TRBJ2-3, with D perhaps assigned TRBD1 or TRBD2 (5 bases each). Sequenced material: CD4+ T cells from blood, taken around 48 months after liver transplant. This receptor was taken from a human patient who received a liver transplant. Certain T cells may be donor cells from the graft. CDR3 coding DNA: TGTGCCTCGGGCCGGCGAGGGGGCACAGATACGCAGTATTTT. It encodes CASGRRGGTDTQYF.